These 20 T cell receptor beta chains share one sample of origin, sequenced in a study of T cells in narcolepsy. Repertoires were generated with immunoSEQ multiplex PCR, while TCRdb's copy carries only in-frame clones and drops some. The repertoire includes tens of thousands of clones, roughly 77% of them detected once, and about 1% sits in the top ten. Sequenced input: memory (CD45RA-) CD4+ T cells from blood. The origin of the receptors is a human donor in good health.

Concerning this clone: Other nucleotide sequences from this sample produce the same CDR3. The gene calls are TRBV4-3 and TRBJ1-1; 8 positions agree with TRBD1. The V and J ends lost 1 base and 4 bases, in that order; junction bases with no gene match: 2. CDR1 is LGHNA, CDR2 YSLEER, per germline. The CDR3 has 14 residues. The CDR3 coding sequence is TGCGCCAGCAGCCAAGGACAGGGGAGCACTGAAGCTTTCTTT. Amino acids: CASSQGQGSTEAFF.

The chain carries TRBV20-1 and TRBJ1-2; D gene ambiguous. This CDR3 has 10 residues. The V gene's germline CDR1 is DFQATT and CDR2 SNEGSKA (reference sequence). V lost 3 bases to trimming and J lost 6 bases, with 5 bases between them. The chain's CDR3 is CSASSNGYTF. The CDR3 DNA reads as TGCAGTGCTAGTTCAAATGGCTACACCTTC.

This CDR3 is CASSQAGTGTRWLFF. The CDR3, as DNA: TGTGCCAGCAGCCAAGCCGGGACAGGGACCAGATGGCTGTTTTTT. The V gene is TRBV4-2, the J gene TRBJ1-4, with 9 bases that match TRBD1. This CDR3 has 15 amino acids. Germline lookup yields CDR1 LGHNA and CDR2 YNFKEQ. V lost 1 base to trimming and J lost 14 bases; unmatched junction nucleotides: 11.

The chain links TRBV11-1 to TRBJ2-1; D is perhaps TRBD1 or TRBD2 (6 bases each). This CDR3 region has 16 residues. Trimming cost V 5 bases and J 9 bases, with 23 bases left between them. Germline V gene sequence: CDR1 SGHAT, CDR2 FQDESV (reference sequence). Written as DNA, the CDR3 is TGTGCCAGCAGCCTCCGACCTCGGGGGCGGGGAGGTGAGCAGTTCTTC. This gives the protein CASSLRPRGRGGEQFF.

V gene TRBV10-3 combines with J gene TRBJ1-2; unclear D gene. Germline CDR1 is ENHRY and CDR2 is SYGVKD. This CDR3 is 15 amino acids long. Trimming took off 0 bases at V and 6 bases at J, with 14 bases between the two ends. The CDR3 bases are TGTGCCATCAGTGAGTCTGCGGGTACGGGCGATGGCTACACCTTC. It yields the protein CAISESAGTGDGYTF.

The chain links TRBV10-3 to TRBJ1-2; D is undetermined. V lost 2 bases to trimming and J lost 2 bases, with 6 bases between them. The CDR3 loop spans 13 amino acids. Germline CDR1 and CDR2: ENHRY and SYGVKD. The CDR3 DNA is TGTGCCATCAGTGAGCTCGGGAACTATGGCTACACCTTC. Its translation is CAISELGNYGYTF.

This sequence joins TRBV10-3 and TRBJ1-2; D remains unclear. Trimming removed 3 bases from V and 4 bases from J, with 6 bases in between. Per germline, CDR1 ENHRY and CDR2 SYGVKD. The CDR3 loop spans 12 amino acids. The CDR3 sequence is CAISEYSYGYTF. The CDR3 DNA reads TGTGCCATCAGTGAATACAGCTATGGCTACACCTTC.

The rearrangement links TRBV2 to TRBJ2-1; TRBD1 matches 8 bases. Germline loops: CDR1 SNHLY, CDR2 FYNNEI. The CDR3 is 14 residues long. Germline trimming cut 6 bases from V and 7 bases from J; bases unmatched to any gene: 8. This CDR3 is CASSVRTGLNEQFF. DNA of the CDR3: TGTGCCAGCAGCGTACGGACAGGGTTAAATGAGCAGTTCTTC.

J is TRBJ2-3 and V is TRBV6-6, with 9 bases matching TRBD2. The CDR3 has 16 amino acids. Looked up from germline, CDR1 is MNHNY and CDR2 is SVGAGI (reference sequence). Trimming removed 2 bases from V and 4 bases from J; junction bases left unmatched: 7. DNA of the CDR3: TGTGCCAGCAGTTACCGCCTAGCGGGATCCCCAGATACGCAGTATTTT. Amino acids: CASSYRLAGSPDTQYF.

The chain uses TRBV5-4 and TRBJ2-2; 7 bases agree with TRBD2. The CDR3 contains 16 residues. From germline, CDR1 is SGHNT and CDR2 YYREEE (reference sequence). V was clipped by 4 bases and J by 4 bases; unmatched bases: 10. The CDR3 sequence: CASSQGLIVSTGELFF. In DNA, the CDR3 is TGTGCCAGCAGCCAGGGACTAATAGTATCCACCGGGGAGCTGTTTTTT.

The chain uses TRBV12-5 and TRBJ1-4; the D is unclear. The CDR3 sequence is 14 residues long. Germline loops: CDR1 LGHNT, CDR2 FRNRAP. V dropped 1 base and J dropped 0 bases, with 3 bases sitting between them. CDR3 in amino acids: CASGLGTTNEKLFF. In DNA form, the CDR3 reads TGTGCTAGTGGTTTGGGGACAACTAATGAAAAACTGTTTTTT.

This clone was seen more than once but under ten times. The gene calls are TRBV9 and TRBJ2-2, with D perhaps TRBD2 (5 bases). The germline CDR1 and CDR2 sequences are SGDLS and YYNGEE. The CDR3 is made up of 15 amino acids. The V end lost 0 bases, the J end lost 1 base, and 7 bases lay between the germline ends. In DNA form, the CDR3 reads TGTGCCAGCAGCGTAGGCGGGCTGAACACCGGGGAGCTGTTTTTT. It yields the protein CASSVGGLNTGELFF. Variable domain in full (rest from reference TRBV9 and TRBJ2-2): DSGVTQTPKHLITATGQRVTLRCSPRSGDLSVYWYQQSLDQGLQFLIQYYNGEERAKGNILERFSAQQFPDLHSELNLSSLELGDSALYFCASSVGGLNTGELFFGEGSRLTVL.

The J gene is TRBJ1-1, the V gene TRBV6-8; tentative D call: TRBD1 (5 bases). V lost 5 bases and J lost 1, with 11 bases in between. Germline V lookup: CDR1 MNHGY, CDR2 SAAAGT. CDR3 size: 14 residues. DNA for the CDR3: TGTGCCAGCAGTGAAGCCGACAGGAACACTGAAGCTTTCTTT. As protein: CASSEADRNTEAFF.

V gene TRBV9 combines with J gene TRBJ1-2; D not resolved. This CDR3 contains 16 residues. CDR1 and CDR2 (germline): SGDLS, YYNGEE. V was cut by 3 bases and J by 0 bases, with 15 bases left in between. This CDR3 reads CASSAHHRRANYGYTF. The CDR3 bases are TGTGCCAGCAGCGCTCATCATCGGAGAGCTAACTATGGCTACACCTTC. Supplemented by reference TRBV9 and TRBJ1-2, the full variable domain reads DSGVTQTPKHLITATGQRVTLRCSPRSGDLSVYWYQQSLDQGLQFLIQYYNGEERAKGNILERFSAQQFPDLHSELNLSSLELGDSALYFCASSAHHRRANYGYTFGSGTRLTVV.

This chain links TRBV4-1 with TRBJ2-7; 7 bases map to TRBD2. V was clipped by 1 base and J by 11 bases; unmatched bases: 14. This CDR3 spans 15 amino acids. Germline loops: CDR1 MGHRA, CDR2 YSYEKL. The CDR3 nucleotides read TGCGCCAGCAGCCAAGTGGGCCTATCGGGGGGTCGGGAGTACTTC. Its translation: CASSQVGLSGGREYF.

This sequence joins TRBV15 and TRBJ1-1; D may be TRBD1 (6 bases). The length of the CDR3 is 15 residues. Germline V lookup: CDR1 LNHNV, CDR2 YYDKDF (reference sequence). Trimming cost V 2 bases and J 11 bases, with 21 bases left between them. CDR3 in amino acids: CATSRSGAEGEGAFF. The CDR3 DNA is TGTGCCACCAGCAGATCGGGGGCAGAGGGGGAAGGGGCTTTCTTT.

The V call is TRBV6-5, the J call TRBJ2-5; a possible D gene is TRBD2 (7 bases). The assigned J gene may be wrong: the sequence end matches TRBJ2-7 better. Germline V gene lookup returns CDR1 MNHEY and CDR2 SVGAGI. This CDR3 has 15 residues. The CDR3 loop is CASKKDGGTTYEQYF. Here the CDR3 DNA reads TGTGCCAGCAAAAAGGACGGGGGGACAACCTACGAGCAGTACTTC.

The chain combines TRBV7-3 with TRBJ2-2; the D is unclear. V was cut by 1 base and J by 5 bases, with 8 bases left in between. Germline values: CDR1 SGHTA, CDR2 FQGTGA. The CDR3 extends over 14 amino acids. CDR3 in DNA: TGTGCCAGCAGCTTAATGCCTGAAACCGGGGAGCTGTTTTTT. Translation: CASSLMPETGELFF.

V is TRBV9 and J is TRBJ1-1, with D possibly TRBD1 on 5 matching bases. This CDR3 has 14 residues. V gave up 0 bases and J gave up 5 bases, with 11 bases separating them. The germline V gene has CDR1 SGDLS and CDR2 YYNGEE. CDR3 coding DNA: TGTGCCAGCAGCGTAGCGGGGGGAGGAACTGAAGCTTTCTTT. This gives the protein CASSVAGGGTEAFF.

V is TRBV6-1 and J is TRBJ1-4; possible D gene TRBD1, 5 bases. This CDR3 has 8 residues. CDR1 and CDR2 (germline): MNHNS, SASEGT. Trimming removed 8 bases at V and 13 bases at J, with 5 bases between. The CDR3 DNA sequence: TGTGCCAGCGGGGCACTGTTTTTT. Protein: CASGALFF.